Presented here are 14 T cell receptor beta chains from one specimen sequenced in a study of T cell repertoires in cytomegalovirus infection. TCRdb called the reads again in MiXCR, with one record for every CDR3 protein. The data contain more than 150,000 distinct CDR3 sequences, approximately 19% of them singletons. The specimen was PBMCs. These TCRs come from a human donor in good health (CMV status not recorded). Some clones in this sample may be carry-over from other donors' samples.

This clonotype came up many times. V and J are TRBV7-2 and TRBJ1-1, with D possibly being TRBD1 (5 bases). V gave up 1 base and J gave up 4 bases, with 13 bases separating them. The CDR3 length is 15 residues. From germline, CDR1 is SGHTA and CDR2 FQGNSA. The CDR3 DNA sequence: TGTGCCAGCAGCTTAGAGGGACTGGCGGGCACTGAAGCTTTCTTT. Its protein is CASSLEGLAGTEAFF.

With respect to this clonotype: A much larger clone sits a single nucleotide away, making a read error possible. The chain couples TRBV6-6 to TRBJ1-2; D remains ambiguous. Germline V gives CDR1 MNHNY, CDR2 SVGAGI (reference sequence). This CDR3 region has 17 residues. CDR3 sequence: CPSSGEGRARAIYGYTF. CDR3 coding DNA: TGTCCCAGCAGTGGGGAAGGAAGGGCCCGCGCAATCTATGGCTACACCTTC.

Many counts were recorded for this clonotype. CDR3 nucleotide sequence: TGTGCCAGCACTTGGCTAGTAGCCAAAAACATTCAGTACTTC. This encodes CASTWLVAKNIQYF. The chain has TRBV12-3 or TRBV12-4 and TRBJ2-4, with D uncertain. V was cut by 7 bases and J by 0 bases, with 10 bases left in between. The length of the CDR3 is 14 residues.

DNA of the CDR3: TGTGCCAGCAGAGAGCCGAGGAGCTCTGGGGCCAACGTCCTGACTTTC. Protein sequence: CASREPRSSGANVLTF. The rearrangement uses TRBV6-2 or TRBV6-3 and TRBJ2-6, with D uncertain. V lost 6 bases to trimming and J lost 0 bases, with 12 bases between them. CDR3 length equals 16 residues. Germline V gene sequence: CDR1 MNHEY, CDR2 SVGEGT.

The J gene is TRBJ1-1, the V gene TRBV12-3 or TRBV12-4; D not resolved. Deletions cut 5 bases from V and 1 base from J, with 14 bases between. There are 15 residues in the CDR3. CDR3 DNA sequence: TGTGCCAGCAGTCCCGGTGGAGGATGGAACACTGAAGCTTTCTTT. Its translation is CASSPGGGWNTEAFF.

The chain joins TRBV5-1 to TRBJ2-5; D gene uncertain. Trimming took 1 base from V and 1 from J, leaving 17 bases between them. CDR1 is SGHRS, CDR2 YFSETQ, per germline. The CDR3 has 17 amino acids. The CDR3: CASSLKPAAPLQETQYF. The CDR3 DNA follows: TGCGCCAGCAGCTTGAAGCCCGCGGCGCCACTCCAAGAGACCCAGTACTTC.

The CDR3 spells CASSLGGHNEQFF. The CDR3 coding sequence is TGTGCCAGCAGCTTGGGGGGCCACAATGAGCAGTTCTTC. The chain recombines TRBV5-6 with TRBJ2-1, with D possibly being TRBD1 (5 bases). The CDR3 is 13 amino acids. The germline V gene encodes CDR1 SGHDT and CDR2 YYEEEE. V lost 0 bases and J 5 bases, leaving 6 bases between the germline ends.

CDR3: CASSPKGDHSGANVLTF. CDR3 coding DNA: TGTGCCAGCAGCCCCAAGGGAGATCACTCTGGGGCCAACGTCCTGACTTTC. The rearrangement links TRBV7-4 to TRBJ2-6, with D possibly TRBD2 on 5 matching bases. The CDR3 length is 17 residues. Germline-derived CDR1 and CDR2 are SGHVT and SQSDAQ. V lost 5 bases and J lost 0, with 14 bases in between. Supplemented by reference TRBV7-4 and TRBJ2-6, the full variable domain reads GAGVSQSPRYKVAKRGRDVALRCDSISGHVTLYWYRQTLGQGSEVLTYSQSDAQRDKSGRPSGRFSAERPERSVSTLKIQRTEQGDSAVYLCASSPKGDHSGANVLTFGAGSRLTVL.

This clonotype was detected ten times or more. V usage is TRBV7-9 and J usage is TRBJ2-2; no clear D gene. The CDR3 consists of 16 residues. The V gene's germline CDR1 is SEHNR and CDR2 FQNEAQ (reference sequence). The germline V and J ends were trimmed by 5 bases and 0 bases, with 13 bases remaining between them. CDR3: CASSPGSTANTGELFF. The CDR3 DNA sequence: TGTGCCAGCAGCCCTGGGTCTACAGCGAACACCGGGGAGCTGTTTTTT.

This clonotype has just a few counts. This sequence joins TRBV5-5 and TRBJ2-3; D is unclear. The CDR3 runs 14 residues. Germline CDR1 is SGHKS and CDR2 is YYEKEE (reference sequence). Trimming stripped 4 bases from V and 4 bases from J, with 13 bases between. The CDR3 region is CASSPRAQADTQYF. CDR3 in DNA: TGTGCCAGCAGCCCCCGGGCCCAGGCAGATACGCAGTATTTT.

This chain connects TRBV19 to TRBJ2-5, with TRBD2 matching over 11 bases. CDR1 is LNHDA, CDR2 SQIVND, per germline (reference sequence). V was pared by 7 bases and J by 4 bases, with 11 bases of the junction left unmatched. The CDR3 totals 16 residues. The CDR3 DNA sequence: TGTGCCAGTAAAGGGACTAGCGGAGGGCAGGGAGAGACCCAGTACTTC. This gives the protein CASKGTSGGQGETQYF. Full variable domain (outside the CDR3, taken from reference TRBV19 and TRBJ2-5): DGGITQSPKYLFRKEGQNVTLSCEQNLNHDAMYWYRQDPGQGLRLIYYSQIVNDFQKGDIAEGYSVSREKKESFPLTVTSAQKNPTAFYLCASKGTSGGQGETQYFGPGTRLLVL.

V is TRBV14 and J is TRBJ2-7, with 8 bases aligning to TRBD2. CDR1 is SGHDN and CDR2 is FVKESK in the germline V gene. J lost 1 base, V lost 4 bases, and 6 bases had no gene match. The CDR3 is 15 residues long. DNA of the CDR3: TGTGCCAGCAGCCCATCGGGAGGGCCTTCCTACGAGCAGTACTTC. Encoded protein: CASSPSGGPSYEQYF. Full variable domain (outside the CDR3, taken from reference TRBV14 and TRBJ2-7): EAGVTQFPSHSVIEKGQTVTLRCDPISGHDNLYWYRRVMGKEIKFLLHFVKESKQDESGMPNNRFLAERTGGTYSTLKVQPAELEDSGVYFCASSPSGGPSYEQYFGPGTRLTVT.

This clonotype has more than one count but fewer than ten. CDR3 region: CASSLRGAAFF. CDR3 DNA: TGTGCCAGCAGCCTCAGGGGGGCAGCTTTCTTT. The chain joins TRBV12-3 or TRBV12-4 to TRBJ1-1; 7 nucleotides agree with TRBD1. This CDR3 comprises 11 residues. V was pared by 6 bases and J by 10 bases, with 5 bases of the junction left unmatched.

This clonotype showed up just a few times. The chain has TRBV7-1 and TRBJ2-1; perhaps TRBD2 as D (5 bases). TRBV7-1 is known as an ORF, though its function is uncertain. The CDR3 loop spans 14 amino acids. Written as DNA, the CDR3 is TGTGCTTCTAGCCGGCCTAGCTCCTACAATGAGCAGTTCTTC. It codes for CASSRPSSYNEQFF.